The T cell receptor (beta chain) described here comes from a study of control samples from healthy donors and cancer patients. CDR1 is LNHDA and CDR2 is SQIVND in the germline V gene (reference sequence). V was cut by 5 bases and J by 2 bases, with 10 bases left in between. The CDR3 is 13 residues long. Some clones are missing from TCRdb's copy, which holds only in-frame ones; the method was immunoSEQ multiplex PCR. The sample consists of around 100,000 clones, less than 90% of them appearing once. Sequencing was performed on blood. This sequence originates from a woman aged 45-60 years in good health. V usage is TRBV19 and J usage is TRBJ2-7; D remains ambiguous. Here the CDR3 reads CASSPRPPYEQYF. CDR3 nucleotide sequence: TGTGCCAGTAGTCCGCGACCCCCCTACGAGCAGTACTTC.